This section outlines one T cell receptor (beta chain) sequence together with its context. The antigen is undetermined. This sample was taken from a study of T cells in Graves' hyperthyroidism and ophthalmopathy. General study results and limits: Stable hyperthyroidism and ophthalmopathy were separated using 13 V-J signatures. Most expanded thyroid clonotypes above 0.001 also appeared in blood. Before onset, by a median of approximately 5.9 months, the model predicted ophthalmopathy.

RNA transcripts yielded amplified TCR beta CDR3 regions. The HTBI primer set was used in a first-round RT-PCR of the TCR CDR3. TCRdb independently ran MiXCR on the multiplex PCR reads; one entry per CDR3 protein. This sample has about 640,000 distinct CDR3 sequences, with just under 45% found just once. This CDR3 is built from 12 residues. Trimming removed 5 bases from V and 8 bases from J; junction bases left unmatched: 8. Per germline, CDR1 SQVTM and CDR2 ANQGSEA. Patients having uncontrolled infection, another autoimmune disease, pregnancy or lactation were not included. The chain has TRBV29-1 and TRBJ1-2; 7 positions agree with TRBD1. The TCR sequence derives from an adult man with Graves' disease, either hyperthyroidism or ophthalmopathy (not recorded which). Sequenced sample: peripheral blood or thyroid tissue (not recorded which). The CDR3 spells CSVCKGARGYTF. CDR3 in DNA: TGCAGCGTTTGTAAGGGGGCCAGGGGCTACACCTTC. Filled out from reference TRBV29-1 and TRBJ1-2, the complete variable domain reads SAVISQKPSRDICQRGTSLTIQCQVDSQVTMMFWYRQQPGQSLTLIATANQGSEATYESGFVIDKFPISRPNLTFSTLTVSNMSPEDSSIYLCSVCKGARGYTFGSGTRLTVV.